Below, one T cell receptor beta chain is given with its context. Original processing notes: Filtering was not the same, since immunoSEQ gave junction-only sequences without quality scores. Only in-frame clones appear in the TCRdb table, and some are missing; sequencing was by immunoSEQ multiplex PCR. V and J calls and clone size come straight from that table; D and trimming were deduced from the DNA. Of about 520,000 clones in the sample, approximately 80% were seen once. The V end was cut by 1 base, the J end by 6 bases, with 21 bases between. Germline-derived CDR1 and CDR2 are LNHNV and YYDKDF (reference sequence). There are 17 residues in the CDR3. This record comes from a study of shared clonotypes between healthy human individuals.

Sequencing was performed on PBMCs. The source of this sequence is a woman in her thirties or forties in good health. Some clones in this sample may be carry-over from other donors' samples. The chain joins TRBV15 to TRBJ1-1; D perhaps matches TRBD1 (5 bases). This chain's CDR3 is CATSRGNGHPIDAEAFF. The DNA for the CDR3 is TGTGCCACCAGCAGAGGAAACGGACACCCGATTGATGCTGAAGCTTTCTTT.